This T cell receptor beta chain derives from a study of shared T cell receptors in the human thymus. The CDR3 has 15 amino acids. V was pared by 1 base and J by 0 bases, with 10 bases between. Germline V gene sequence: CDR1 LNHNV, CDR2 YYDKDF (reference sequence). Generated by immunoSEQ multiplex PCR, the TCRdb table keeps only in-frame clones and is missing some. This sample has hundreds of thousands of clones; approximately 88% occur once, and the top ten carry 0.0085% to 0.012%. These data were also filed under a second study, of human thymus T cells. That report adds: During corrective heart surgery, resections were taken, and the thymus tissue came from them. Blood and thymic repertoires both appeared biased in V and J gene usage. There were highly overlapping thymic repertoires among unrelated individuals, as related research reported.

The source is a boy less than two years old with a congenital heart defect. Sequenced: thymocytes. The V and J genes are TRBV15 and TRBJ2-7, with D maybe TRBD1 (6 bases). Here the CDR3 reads CATSRGDRYSYEQYF. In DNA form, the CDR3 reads TGTGCCACCAGCAGAGGAGACAGGTACTCCTACGAGCAGTACTTC.